This is a list of T cell receptor beta chains from one sample in a study of T cell responses to AZD1222 COVID-19 vaccine. Measured with immunoSEQ multiplex PCR; TCRdb has only the in-frame clones, and not every one. This repertoire shows 95,000 to 100,000 clones, about 86% found once; its top ten account for roughly 1.4%. Sequenced here: peripheral blood, sampled on day 0 of AZD1222 vaccination. Receptors originate from an adult in good health. CDR3s include the opening cysteine and the closing phenylalanine or tryptophan. A D gene is named only where the DNA matches it firmly. Some rows have no size entry. The others give once, few or many, or a class for an expanded clone.

d_gene: TRBD2
abundance: NA
v_gene: TRBV20-1
j_gene: TRBJ2-7
CDR3aa: CSASNRASGSYEQYF
CDR3nt: TGCAGTGCTAGTAACCGAGCTAGCGGCTCCTACGAGCAGTACTTC

d_gene: NA
abundance: NA
v_gene: TRBV6-2/TRBV6-3
j_gene: TRBJ1-5
CDR3aa: CASSWSRGSNQPQHF
CDR3nt: TGTGCCAGCAGTTGGTCCAGGGGTAGCAATCAGCCCCAGCATTTT

d_gene: TRBD1
abundance: NA
v_gene: TRBV5-1
j_gene: TRBJ1-4
CDR3aa: CASSLMGTGVEKLFF
CDR3nt: TGCGCCAGCAGCTTGATGGGGACAGGGGTAGAAAAACTGTTTTTT

d_gene: NA
abundance: NA
v_gene: TRBV19
j_gene: TRBJ2-7
CDR3aa: CASSIWAGEGYEQYF
CDR3nt: TGTGCCAGTAGTATCTGGGCAGGGGAGGGCTACGAGCAGTACTTC

d_gene: NA
abundance: NA
v_gene: TRBV5-1
j_gene: TRBJ1-1
CDR3aa: CASSSDSEAFF
CDR3nt: TGCGCCAGCAGCTCTGACAGTGAAGCTTTCTTT

d_gene: TRBD2
abundance: NA
v_gene: TRBV6-2/TRBV6-3
j_gene: TRBJ2-5
CDR3aa: CASSYRRELQETQYF
CDR3nt: TGTGCCAGCAGTTACAGGCGGGAGTTACAAGAGACCCAGTACTTC

d_gene: TRBD1
abundance: NA
v_gene: TRBV7-6
j_gene: TRBJ2-7
CDR3aa: CASSSAGGAIYEQYF
CDR3nt: TGTGCCAGCAGCTCCGCAGGGGGCGCGATCTACGAGCAGTACTTC

d_gene: NA
abundance: NA
v_gene: TRBV6-5
j_gene: TRBJ1-1
CDR3aa: CASSYMVGTEAFF
CDR3nt: TGTGCCAGCAGTTATATGGTAGGCACTGAAGCTTTCTTT

d_gene: NA
abundance: NA
v_gene: TRBV24-1
j_gene: TRBJ2-7
CDR3aa: CATSEGGTSGEQYF
CDR3nt: TGTGCCACCAGTGAGGGGGGCACGTCAGGTGAGCAGTACTTC

d_gene: TRBD1
abundance: once
v_gene: TRBV11-2
j_gene: TRBJ2-1
CDR3aa: CASSPTGNNEQFF
CDR3nt: TGTGCCAGCAGCCCGACAGGGAACAATGAGCAGTTCTTC

d_gene: NA
abundance: NA
v_gene: TRBV19
j_gene: TRBJ1-1
CDR3aa: CASSLSRELEAFF
CDR3nt: TGTGCCAGTAGTCTGAGCCGGGAGCTTGAAGCTTTCTTT

d_gene: NA
abundance: NA
v_gene: TRBV5-1
j_gene: TRBJ2-3
CDR3aa: CASSTSGASTDTQYF
CDR3nt: TGCGCCAGCTCGACCTCGGGTGCTAGCACAGATACGCAGTATTTT

d_gene: TRBD1
abundance: NA
v_gene: TRBV6-2/TRBV6-3
j_gene: TRBJ1-1
CDR3aa: CASSYNVVRQGAGELKAFF
CDR3nt: TGTGCCAGCAGTTATAATGTCGTGCGGCAGGGGGCTGGAGAACTGAAAGCTTTCTTT

d_gene: TRBD2
abundance: few
v_gene: TRBV27
j_gene: TRBJ2-1
CDR3aa: CASSRKREREQFF
CDR3nt: TGTGCCAGCAGTCGTAAGCGGGAGAGGGAGCAGTTCTTC

d_gene: NA
abundance: NA
v_gene: TRBV21-1
j_gene: TRBJ1-2
CDR3aa: CASSKGQGRNFNYGYTF
CDR3nt: TGTGCCAGCAGCAAAGGTCAGGGGCGGAATTTTAACTATGGCTACACCTTC

d_gene: NA
abundance: once
v_gene: TRBV19
j_gene: TRBJ2-2
CDR3aa: CASSIFLESGELFF
CDR3nt: TGTGCCAGTAGTATATTTTTGGAGTCAGGGGAGCTGTTTTTT

d_gene: NA
abundance: NA
v_gene: TRBV5-1
j_gene: TRBJ1-2
CDR3aa: CASSLGPENLYGYTF
CDR3nt: TGCGCCAGCAGCTTGGGCCCCGAAAATCTCTATGGCTACACCTTC

d_gene: TRBD1
abundance: NA
v_gene: TRBV7-9
j_gene: TRBJ1-1
CDR3aa: CASSVDRGNTEAFF
CDR3nt: TGTGCCAGCAGCGTCGACAGGGGGAACACTGAAGCTTTCTTT

d_gene: TRBD1
abundance: NA
v_gene: TRBV28
j_gene: TRBJ1-5
CDR3aa: CASSTPGQGLQPQHF
CDR3nt: TGTGCCAGCAGTACTCCGGGACAGGGGTTGCAGCCCCAGCATTTT

d_gene: NA
abundance: NA
v_gene: TRBV19
j_gene: TRBJ1-5
CDR3aa: CASSMRGARSNQPQHF
CDR3nt: TGTGCCAGTAGTATGAGAGGGGCTCGGAGCAATCAGCCCCAGCATTTT

d_gene: TRBD2
abundance: NA
v_gene: TRBV7-2
j_gene: TRBJ2-1
CDR3aa: CASSFGLAGEILYNEQFF
CDR3nt: TGTGCCAGCAGCTTTGGGCTAGCGGGAGAGATACTATACAATGAGCAGTTCTTC

d_gene: TRBD1
abundance: NA
v_gene: TRBV18
j_gene: TRBJ2-3
CDR3aa: CASSGQGSDTQYF
CDR3nt: TGTGCCAGCTCAGGACAGGGTTCAGATACGCAGTATTTT

d_gene: NA
abundance: once
v_gene: TRBV27
j_gene: TRBJ1-6
CDR3aa: CASSLSEGPNSPLHF
CDR3nt: TGTGCCAGCAGTTTAAGTGAGGGGCCAAATTCACCCCTCCACTTT

d_gene: TRBD1
abundance: few
v_gene: TRBV30
j_gene: TRBJ1-2
CDR3aa: CAWSRTGASGYTF
CDR3nt: TGTGCCTGGAGTAGGACAGGGGCGAGTGGCTACACCTTC

d_gene: NA
abundance: few
v_gene: TRBV20-1
j_gene: TRBJ1-5
CDR3aa: CSASPNGRALNQPQHF
CDR3nt: TGCAGTGCTAGTCCTAACGGCCGGGCGCTTAATCAGCCCCAGCATTTT

d_gene: TRBD1
abundance: NA
v_gene: TRBV27
j_gene: TRBJ2-1
CDR3aa: CASQTGTGANEQFF
CDR3nt: TGTGCCAGCCAGACTGGGACAGGGGCCAATGAGCAGTTCTTC

d_gene: NA
abundance: NA
v_gene: TRBV18
j_gene: TRBJ1-1
CDR3aa: CASSSSGVNTEAFF
CDR3nt: TGTGCCAGCTCATCATCAGGGGTGAACACTGAAGCTTTCTTT

d_gene: NA
abundance: NA
v_gene: TRBV11-2
j_gene: TRBJ2-7
CDR3aa: CASSLGSISYEQYF
CDR3nt: TGTGCCAGCAGCTTGGGGTCGATATCCTACGAGCAGTACTTC

d_gene: NA
abundance: NA
v_gene: TRBV19
j_gene: TRBJ1-4
CDR3aa: CASSATGATNEKLFF
CDR3nt: TGTGCCAGTAGTGCAACAGGAGCAACTAATGAAAAACTGTTTTTT

d_gene: NA
abundance: NA
v_gene: TRBV2
j_gene: TRBJ2-1
CDR3aa: CASRGDDNEQFF
CDR3nt: TGTGCCAGCAGGGGGGACGACAATGAGCAGTTCTTC

d_gene: NA
abundance: once
v_gene: TRBV5-1
j_gene: TRBJ1-5
CDR3aa: CASSLVGGQHQPQHF
CDR3nt: TGCGCCAGCAGCTTGGTAGGCGGACAGCATCAGCCCCAGCATTTT

d_gene: TRBD2
abundance: NA
v_gene: TRBV10-3
j_gene: TRBJ2-5
CDR3aa: CAISASSGVQETQYF
CDR3nt: TGTGCCATCAGTGCCTCTAGCGGGGTCCAAGAGACCCAGTACTTC

d_gene: NA
abundance: NA
v_gene: TRBV27
j_gene: TRBJ1-1
CDR3aa: CASSLLAKGGDTEAFF
CDR3nt: TGTGCCAGCAGTTTATTAGCTAAAGGCGGGGACACTGAAGCTTTCTTT

d_gene: NA
abundance: NA
v_gene: TRBV3-1/TRBV3-2
j_gene: TRBJ2-3
CDR3aa: CASSQDEQRGTDTQYF
CDR3nt: TGTGCCAGCAGCCAAGATGAGCAGAGAGGGACAGATACGCAGTATTTT

d_gene: TRBD2
abundance: NA
v_gene: TRBV6-5
j_gene: TRBJ2-5
CDR3aa: CASIGEGLAGETQYF
CDR3nt: TGTGCCAGCATTGGTGAGGGACTAGCGGGAGAGACCCAGTACTTC

d_gene: NA
abundance: NA
v_gene: TRBV28
j_gene: TRBJ1-2
CDR3aa: CASSRVGDTYGYTF
CDR3nt: TGTGCCAGCAGTCGCGTCGGGGACACTTATGGCTACACCTTC

d_gene: NA
abundance: NA
v_gene: TRBV5-6
j_gene: TRBJ2-3
CDR3aa: CASSSLARGIKDTQYF
CDR3nt: TGTGCCAGCAGCTCCCTGGCCCGCGGGATTAAAGATACGCAGTATTTT

d_gene: NA
abundance: NA
v_gene: TRBV5-3
j_gene: TRBJ2-2
CDR3aa: CARTGETNTGELFF
CDR3nt: TGTGCCAGAACGGGGGAAACGAACACCGGGGAGCTGTTTTTT

d_gene: NA
abundance: NA
v_gene: TRBV11-1
j_gene: TRBJ1-1
CDR3aa: CASSSDRIEAFF
CDR3nt: TGTGCCAGCAGCTCAGACAGAATTGAAGCTTTCTTT

d_gene: TRBD2
abundance: NA
v_gene: TRBV9
j_gene: TRBJ2-5
CDR3aa: CASSVGSGGVSETQYF
CDR3nt: TGTGCCAGCAGCGTAGGGAGCGGGGGGGTCTCAGAGACCCAGTACTTC

d_gene: NA
abundance: NA
v_gene: TRBV29-1
j_gene: TRBJ2-7
CDR3aa: CSVEEGAGEQYF
CDR3nt: TGCAGCGTTGAGGAGGGGGCAGGTGAGCAGTACTTC

d_gene: NA
abundance: NA
v_gene: TRBV3-1/TRBV3-2
j_gene: TRBJ1-1
CDR3aa: CASSQELTGNTEAFF
CDR3nt: TGTGCCAGCAGCCAAGAACTTACCGGGAACACTGAAGCTTTCTTT

d_gene: NA
abundance: NA
v_gene: TRBV6-6
j_gene: TRBJ2-4
CDR3aa: CASSSLGKNIQYF
CDR3nt: TGTGCCAGCAGTTCCCTAGGCAAAAACATTCAGTACTTC

d_gene: TRBD1
abundance: NA
v_gene: TRBV5-1
j_gene: TRBJ2-2
CDR3aa: CASSQGQGNTGELFF
CDR3nt: TGCGCCAGCAGCCAAGGACAGGGGAACACCGGGGAGCTGTTTTTT

d_gene: TRBD1
abundance: NA
v_gene: TRBV7-2
j_gene: TRBJ1-3
CDR3aa: CASSFRQGATGNTIYF
CDR3nt: TGTGCCAGCAGCTTCAGGCAGGGGGCCACTGGAAACACCATATATTTT

d_gene: TRBD1
abundance: NA
v_gene: TRBV9
j_gene: TRBJ2-7
CDR3aa: CASSVGVRTGVEEQYF
CDR3nt: TGTGCCAGCAGCGTAGGAGTCCGGACAGGGGTGGAGGAGCAGTACTTC

d_gene: NA
abundance: NA
v_gene: TRBV18
j_gene: TRBJ1-1
CDR3aa: CASSQGGGVTEAFF
CDR3nt: TGTGCCAGCTCACAGGGGGGTGGGGTCACTGAAGCTTTCTTT

d_gene: NA
abundance: NA
v_gene: TRBV20-1
j_gene: TRBJ1-4
CDR3aa: CSASVVSNEKLFF
CDR3nt: TGCAGTGCTAGTGTGGTGTCTAATGAAAAACTGTTTTTT

d_gene: TRBD2
abundance: NA
v_gene: TRBV4-2
j_gene: TRBJ2-2
CDR3aa: CASRTSGSTPTGELFF
CDR3nt: TGTGCCAGCCGGACTAGCGGGAGCACCCCCACCGGGGAGCTGTTTTTT

d_gene: NA
abundance: NA
v_gene: TRBV30
j_gene: TRBJ1-2
CDR3aa: CAWSSSTRYGYTF
CDR3nt: TGTGCCTGGAGTTCGAGCACACGCTATGGCTACACCTTC

d_gene: NA
abundance: NA
v_gene: TRBV11-3
j_gene: TRBJ1-1
CDR3aa: CASSLEENTEAFF
CDR3nt: TGTGCCAGCAGCTTAGAAGAGAACACTGAAGCTTTCTTT

d_gene: NA
abundance: NA
v_gene: TRBV19
j_gene: TRBJ2-7
CDR3aa: CASSIAGVSYEQYF
CDR3nt: TGTGCCAGTAGTATAGCGGGAGTATCCTACGAGCAGTACTTC

d_gene: TRBD1
abundance: NA
v_gene: TRBV11-2
j_gene: TRBJ1-6
CDR3aa: CASSLGTGENSPLHF
CDR3nt: TGTGCCAGCAGCCTCGGGACAGGAGAAAATTCACCCCTCCACTTT

d_gene: NA
abundance: NA
v_gene: TRBV4-3
j_gene: TRBJ2-5
CDR3aa: CASSQVDSETQYF
CDR3nt: TGCGCCAGCAGCCAAGTAGACAGCGAGACCCAGTACTTC

d_gene: NA
abundance: NA
v_gene: TRBV7-3
j_gene: TRBJ2-3
CDR3aa: CASSLDPSTDTQYF
CDR3nt: TGTGCCAGCAGCTTGGATCCGAGCACAGATACGCAGTATTTT

d_gene: TRBD1
abundance: NA
v_gene: TRBV5-8
j_gene: TRBJ2-1
CDR3aa: CASSSHQGALRNEQFF
CDR3nt: TGTGCCAGCAGCTCACATCAGGGGGCGCTCCGGAATGAGCAGTTCTTC

d_gene: NA
abundance: NA
v_gene: TRBV28
j_gene: TRBJ1-2
CDR3aa: CASSRDYGYTF
CDR3nt: TGTGCCAGCAGCAGGGACTATGGCTACACCTTC

d_gene: NA
abundance: NA
v_gene: TRBV27
j_gene: TRBJ1-4
CDR3aa: CASSSGRGNEKLFF
CDR3nt: TGTGCCAGCAGTTCAGGGAGGGGTAATGAAAAACTGTTTTTT

d_gene: NA
abundance: NA
v_gene: TRBV19
j_gene: TRBJ1-1
CDR3aa: CATKKGDRGNTEAFF
CDR3nt: TGTGCCACTAAAAAAGGAGACAGAGGGAACACTGAAGCTTTCTTT

d_gene: NA
abundance: once
v_gene: TRBV9
j_gene: TRBJ2-1
CDR3aa: CASSGSLLEYYNEQFF
CDR3nt: TGTGCCAGCAGCGGGTCCTTACTAGAGTACTACAATGAGCAGTTCTTC